This T cell receptor (beta chain) was profiled in a study of control samples from healthy donors and cancer patients. The germline CDR1 and CDR2 sequences are GTSNPN and SVGIG (reference sequence). The CDR3 contains 16 residues. With V trimmed by 4 bases and J by 10 bases, 15 bases remained unmatched. Profiled with immunoSEQ multiplex PCR; TCRdb holds only in-frame clones, not every one. This table has more than 80,000 clones, over 90% appearing once. The clonotype comes from a man younger than 35 in good health. The chain has TRBV30 and TRBJ2-1; 11 bases match TRBD2. Sequencing was performed on blood. The CDR3 protein is CAWTSEPSGRSAEQFF. Written as DNA, the CDR3 is TGTGCCTGGACCTCTGAGCCTAGCGGGAGGTCAGCGGAGCAGTTCTTC.